This is a list of T cell receptor beta chains from one sample in a study of blood T cells in healthy people across ages. Via MiXCR, TCRdb re-called the 5' RACE reads, giving one row per CDR3 protein. Among 800,000 to 1,300,000 distinct CDR3 sequences listed, about 25% were seen once. The same sample was also used in a study of T cells of mothers and their children.

The specimen was blood. All receptors derive from a girl aged 2 to 9 in good health. Both conserved end residues are part of each CDR3. The D gene is left open where the match is weak. Clone size is given for some rows only: seen once, a few or many times, or a class if the clone is expanded.

abundance,j_gene,d_gene,v_gene,CDR3aa,CDR3nt
few,TRBJ2-7,TRBD2,TRBV28,CASSDLAGGLEQYF,TGTGCCTCCTCCGACTTAGCGGGAGGTCTCGAGCAGTACTTC
few,TRBJ1-2,TRBD1,TRBV4-3,CASSQDSITGGLYANYGYTF,TGCGCCAGCAGCCAAGATTCGATTACAGGGGGCCTATATGCTAACTATGGCTACACCTTC
NA,TRBJ1-5,NA,TRBV7-2,CASSYRTSQPQHF,TGTGCCAGCAGCTACCGGACCTCTCAGCCCCAGCATTTT
few,TRBJ2-2,TRBD1,TRBV6-8,CASSYSRTGELILNTGELFF,TGTGCCAGCAGTTACTCGAGGACAGGGGAACTTATTCTGAACACCGGGGAGCTGTTTTTT
few,TRBJ2-2,NA,TRBV11-2,CASSLILSTGELFF,TGTGCCAGCAGCTTAATACTTTCCACCGGGGAGCTGTTTTTT
few,TRBJ2-3,NA,TRBV4-3,CASSQDLDFFITDTQYF,TGCGCCAGCAGCCAAGATCTGGATTTTTTCATCACAGATACGCAGTATTTT
few,TRBJ1-1,NA,TRBV14,CASSHWGFPEAFF,TGTGCCAGCAGCCATTGGGGGTTCCCTGAAGCTTTCTTT
NA,TRBJ2-1,NA,TRBV11-2,CASSFLTPSRLNEQFF,TGTGCCAGCAGCTTCTTGACTCCTTCTAGACTCAATGAGCAGTTCTTC
few,TRBJ1-5,NA,TRBV25-1,CASSDSLNQPQHF,TGTGCCAGCAGTGATTCACTCAATCAGCCCCAGCATTTT
NA,TRBJ1-2,TRBD1,TRBV3-1,CASRGTDSYVPYGYTF,TGTGCCAGCAGGGGGACAGACTCCTACGTACCATATGGCTACACCTTC